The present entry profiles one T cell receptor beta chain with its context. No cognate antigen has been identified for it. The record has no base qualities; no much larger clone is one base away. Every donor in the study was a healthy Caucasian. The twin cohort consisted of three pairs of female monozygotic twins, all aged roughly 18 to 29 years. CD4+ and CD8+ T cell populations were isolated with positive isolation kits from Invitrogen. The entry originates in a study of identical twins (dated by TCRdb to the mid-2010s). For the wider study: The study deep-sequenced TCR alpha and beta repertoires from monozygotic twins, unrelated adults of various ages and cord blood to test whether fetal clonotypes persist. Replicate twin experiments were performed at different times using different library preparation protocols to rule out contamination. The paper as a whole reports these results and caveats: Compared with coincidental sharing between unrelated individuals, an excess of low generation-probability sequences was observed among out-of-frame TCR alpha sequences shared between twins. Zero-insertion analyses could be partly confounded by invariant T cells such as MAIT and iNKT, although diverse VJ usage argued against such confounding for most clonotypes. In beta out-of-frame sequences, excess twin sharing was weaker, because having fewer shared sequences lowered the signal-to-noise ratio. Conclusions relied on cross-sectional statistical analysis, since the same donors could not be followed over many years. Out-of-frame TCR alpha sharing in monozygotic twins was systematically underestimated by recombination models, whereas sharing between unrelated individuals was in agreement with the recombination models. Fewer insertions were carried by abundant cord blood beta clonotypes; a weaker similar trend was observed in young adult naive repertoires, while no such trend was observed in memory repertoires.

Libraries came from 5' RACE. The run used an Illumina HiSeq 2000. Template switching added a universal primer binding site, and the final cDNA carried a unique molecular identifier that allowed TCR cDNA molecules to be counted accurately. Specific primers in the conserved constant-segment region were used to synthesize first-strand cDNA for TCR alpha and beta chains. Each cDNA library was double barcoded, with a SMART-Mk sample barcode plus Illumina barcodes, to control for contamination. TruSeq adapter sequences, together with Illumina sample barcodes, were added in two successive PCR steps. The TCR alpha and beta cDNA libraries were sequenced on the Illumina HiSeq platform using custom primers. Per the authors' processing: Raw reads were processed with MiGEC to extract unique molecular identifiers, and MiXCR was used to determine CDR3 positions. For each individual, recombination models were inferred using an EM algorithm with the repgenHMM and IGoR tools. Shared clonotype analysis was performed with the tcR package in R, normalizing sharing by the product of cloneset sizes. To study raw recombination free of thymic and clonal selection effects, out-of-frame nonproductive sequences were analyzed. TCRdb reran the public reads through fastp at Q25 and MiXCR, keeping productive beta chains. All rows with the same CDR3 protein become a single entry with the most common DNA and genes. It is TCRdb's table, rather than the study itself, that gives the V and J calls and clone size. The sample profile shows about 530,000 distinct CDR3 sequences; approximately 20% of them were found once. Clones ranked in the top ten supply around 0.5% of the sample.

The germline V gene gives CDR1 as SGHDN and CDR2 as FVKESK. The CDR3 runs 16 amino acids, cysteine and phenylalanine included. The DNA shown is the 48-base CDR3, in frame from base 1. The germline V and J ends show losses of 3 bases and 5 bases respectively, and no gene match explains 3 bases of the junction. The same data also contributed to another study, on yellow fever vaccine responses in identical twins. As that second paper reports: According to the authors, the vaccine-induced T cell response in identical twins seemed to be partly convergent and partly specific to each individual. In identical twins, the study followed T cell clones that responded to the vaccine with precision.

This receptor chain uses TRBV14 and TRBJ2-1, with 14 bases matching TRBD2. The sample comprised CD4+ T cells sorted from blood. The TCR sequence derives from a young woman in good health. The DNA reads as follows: TGTGCCAGCAGCCACCTGACTAGCGGGAGGGACAATGAGCAGTTCTTC. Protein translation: CASSHLTSGRDNEQFF.